This passage covers 15 T cell receptor beta chains from one sample sequenced in a study of blood T cell repertoires in COVID-19. Profiling relied on immunoSEQ multiplex PCR, and the TCRdb table lists in-frame clones only, not all of them. The sample holds around 99,000 clones, 70% to 90% seen once. Sequencing was done on a sample of peripheral blood. These TCRs come from a human donor in a cohort sampled during active COVID-19.

V and J are TRBV7-8 and TRBJ2-5; tentatively, D is TRBD2 (6 bases). The germline gives CDR1 SGHVS, CDR2 FQNEAQ. V shed 5 bases and J shed 2 bases, with 18 bases lying between them. This CDR3 has 16 amino acids. The CDR3 is CASSPLAGQGQETQYF. The CDR3 DNA is TGTGCCAGCAGCCCCCTGGCGGGGCAGGGTCAAGAGACCCAGTACTTC.

This chain joins TRBV5-1 and TRBJ2-1, with 10 bases fitting TRBD1. This CDR3 contains 13 residues. Germline V gives CDR1 SGHRS, CDR2 YFSETQ. After removal of 4 bases from V and 11 bases from J, the junction contained 6 bases not matched to a gene. The DNA for the CDR3 is TGCGCCAGCAGCATGGGGGACAGGGGAAAGCAGTTCTTC. It is translated as CASSMGDRGKQFF. Variable domain in full (rest from reference TRBV5-1 and TRBJ2-1): KAGVTQTPRYLIKTRGQQVTLSCSPISGHRSVSWYQQTPGQGLQFLFEYFSETQRNKGNFPGRFSGRQFSNSRSEMNVSTLELGDSALYLCASSMGDRGKQFFGPGTRLTVL.

The rearrangement joins TRBV5-4 to TRBJ1-2; 9 bases are shared with TRBD1. The germline gives CDR1 SGHNT, CDR2 YYREEE (reference sequence). This CDR3 is built from 15 residues. With V trimmed by 2 bases and J by 4 bases, 6 bases remained unmatched. CDR3 residues: CASSFGDRVGYGYTF. DNA for the CDR3: TGTGCCAGCAGCTTCGGGGACAGGGTGGGCTATGGCTACACCTTC.

The CDR3 region is CATSNRGLFEQYF. In nucleotides, the CDR3 is TGTGCCACCAGCAACAGGGGGCTTTTCGAGCAGTACTTC. The genes are TRBV15 and TRBJ2-7; TRBD1 aligns across 9 bases. Germline V gene sequence: CDR1 LNHNV, CDR2 YYDKDF (reference sequence). This CDR3 has 13 amino acids. J lost 6 bases, V lost 4 bases, and 4 bases had no gene match.

The V gene is TRBV11-2, the J gene TRBJ2-2, with D possibly matching TRBD1 (5 bases). The CDR3 is 16 residues long. Trimming removed 5 bases at V and 4 bases at J, with 17 bases between. Looked up from germline, CDR1 is SGHAT and CDR2 is FQNNGV. The CDR3 nucleotides are TGTGCCAGCAGCCCAAGCAGGGTGCCAGGCACCGGGGAGCTGTTTTTT. Protein product: CASSPSRVPGTGELFF.

V gene TRBV6-6 combines with J gene TRBJ1-1; tentatively, D is TRBD1 (5 bases). The CDR3 has 13 amino acids. V was shortened by 7 bases and J by 4 bases, with 13 bases between the two germline ends. Germline CDR1 and CDR2: MNHNY and SVGAGI (reference sequence). CDR3 residues: CASTSGYATEAFF. For the CDR3, the DNA is TGTGCCAGCACCTCAGGGTACGCCACTGAAGCTTTCTTT.

V usage is TRBV4-2 and J usage is TRBJ1-1; 9 bases are a match to TRBD1. Germline lookup yields CDR1 LGHNA and CDR2 YNFKEQ. This CDR3 comprises 16 residues. Trimming took 4 bases from V and 5 from J; bases not matched to a gene: 11. The CDR3 sequence: CASSPNRGQGGTEAFF. CDR3 bases: TGTGCCAGCAGCCCCAACCGGGGACAGGGTGGGACTGAAGCTTTCTTT.

The chain couples TRBV3-1 (or the pseudogene TRBV3-2) to TRBJ2-7; 8 bases are shared with TRBD1. V lost 4 bases and J lost 4; bases outside the gene matches: 6. CDR1 and CDR2 (germline): LGHDT, YNNKEL (reference sequence). This CDR3 is 14 amino acids long. The CDR3 DNA follows: TGTGCCAGCAGCCCAAGGGACAGGAGATACGAGCAGTACTTC. Translation: CASSPRDRRYEQYF.

The CDR3 sequence: CASSSHGDENIQYF. CDR3 nucleotides: TGTGCCAGCAGCTCTCACGGGGATGAAAACATTCAGTACTTC. The chain uses TRBV9 and TRBJ2-4; D perhaps matches TRBD2 (5 bases). Germline-derived CDR1 and CDR2 are SGDLS and YYNGEE. This CDR3 region has 14 residues. V lost 4 bases, J lost 5 bases, and 13 bases lay in between.

Here the CDR3 reads CASSFPGLNNEQFF. CDR3 sequence (DNA): TGTGCCAGCAGCTTCCCGGGACTAAACAATGAGCAGTTCTTC. The chain is built from TRBV11-3 and TRBJ2-1, with 7 bases identical to TRBD2. The CDR3 runs 14 residues. Germline CDR1 and CDR2: SGHNT and YENEEA. V lost 3 bases to trimming and J lost 5 bases; unmatched junction nucleotides: 4.

The CDR3 sequence: CASSLLVDTQYF. The CDR3 nucleotides read TGTGCCAGCAGTTTGTTAGTAGATACGCAGTATTTT. The chain recombines TRBV28 with TRBJ2-3, with no clear D. Germline V CDR1 and CDR2: MDHEN, SYDVKM. The CDR3 covers 12 residues. The V end lost 3 bases, the J end lost 5 bases, and 6 bases lay between the germline ends.

The chain couples TRBV19 to TRBJ1-1; no clear D. Trimming removed 2 bases from V and 2 bases from J, with 12 bases in between. This CDR3 is 15 amino acids long. Germline V gives CDR1 LNHDA, CDR2 SQIVND (reference sequence). The chain's CDR3 is CASSITRGSNTEAFF. The CDR3 DNA reads as TGTGCCAGTAGTATAACGCGGGGATCCAACACTGAAGCTTTCTTT.

The chain carries TRBV25-1 and TRBJ1-5, with TRBD1 identical over 7 bases. The germline V gene has CDR1 MGHDK and CDR2 SYGVNS. V was pared by 3 bases and J by 4 bases, with 6 bases of the junction left unmatched. This CDR3 contains 15 residues. The CDR3 DNA reads TGTGCCAGCAGTGACCCTCGGACAGGTAATCAGCCCCAGCATTTT. It is translated as CASSDPRTGNQPQHF. The full variable domain, with the rest looked up from reference TRBV25-1 and TRBJ1-5, is EADIYQTPRYLVIGTGKKITLECSQTMGHDKMYWYQQDPGMELHLIHYSYGVNSTEKGDLSSESTVSRIRTEHFPLTLESARPSHTSQYLCASSDPRTGNQPQHFGDGTRLSIL.

The chain has TRBV4-1 and TRBJ2-7, with 12 nucleotides matching TRBD1. Germline V lookup: CDR1 MGHRA, CDR2 YSYEKL. The length of the CDR3 is 18 residues. Trimming took 5 bases from V and 3 from J; bases not matched to a gene: 14. DNA of the CDR3: TGCGCCAGCAGCTCCGGGGGGACAGGGGGCTCCCTAAACTACGAGCAGTACTTC. Its protein product is CASSSGGTGGSLNYEQYF.

The genes are TRBV9 and TRBJ2-3; D remains unclear. This CDR3 contains 17 residues. Germline lookup yields CDR1 SGDLS and CDR2 YYNGEE. Trimming pared 0 bases from V and 2 bases from J, leaving 16 bases between. This chain's CDR3 is CASSVGPRVRSTDTQYF. In nucleotides, the CDR3 is TGTGCCAGCAGCGTAGGCCCCCGGGTTCGATCCACAGATACGCAGTATTTT. Looking up the rest from reference TRBV9 and TRBJ2-3 gives the full variable domain: DSGVTQTPKHLITATGQRVTLRCSPRSGDLSVYWYQQSLDQGLQFLIQYYNGEERAKGNILERFSAQQFPDLHSELNLSSLELGDSALYFCASSVGPRVRSTDTQYFGPGTRLTVL.